This passage covers 26 T cell receptor beta chains from one sample sequenced in a study of response to subunit inactivated influenza vaccine (dated 2018 in TCRdb). The library relied on RT-PCR. Sequencing used an Illumina HiSeq 2500. Through fastp at Q25 and MiXCR, TCRdb rebuilt clones from the public reads, retaining in-frame beta chains. CDR3 protein duplicates are merged, each entry listing the most common genes and DNA. In this sample the table shows almost 600,000 distinct CDR3 sequences, about 14% of which occur a single time. The top ten hold 8.5% to 14% of the sample. Sequencing used PBMCs from blood, obtained 11 to 12 days after vaccination. Source of these receptors: a man aged 45 to 65 who received an inactivated influenza vaccine. Donor details come from another sample of the same person, matched by shared clones.

This chain joins TRBV5-5 and TRBJ2-5; 12 bases fit TRBD2. The J segment lost 5 bases and the V segment lost 0 bases, leaving 8 bases of the junction unmatched. Germline assignment: CDR1 SGHKS and CDR2 YYEKEE (reference sequence). The CDR3 runs 17 residues. The CDR3 DNA sequence: TGTGCCAGCAGCTTGGTTCCTAGCGGGAGGGCCGGGGAGACCCAGTACTTC. Amino acids: CASSLVPSGRAGETQYF.

CDR3 region: CASSGSAGGRTDTQYF. DNA for the CDR3: TGCGCCAGCAGCGGGTCAGCGGGAGGGCGGACAGATACGCAGTATTTT. The chain has TRBV5-1 and TRBJ2-3; 10 bases map to TRBD2. J lost 3 bases, V lost 4 bases, and 8 bases had no gene match. The CDR3 is 16 residues long. Germline V gives CDR1 SGHRS, CDR2 YFSETQ.

This clonotype appeared a few times. The genes are TRBV20-1 and TRBJ2-3; TRBD1 aligns across 7 bases. Germline CDR1 reads DFQATT; CDR2 reads SNEGSKA (reference sequence). V trimming: 2 bases; J trimming: 1 base; junction bases outside the gene matches: 6. The CDR3 sequence is 15 residues long. The CDR3 DNA sequence: TGCAGTGCTAGATCCCACGGGACAGGCACAGATACGCAGTATTTT. It is translated as CSARSHGTGTDTQYF.

The chain carries TRBV18 and TRBJ2-5; 11 bases are shared with TRBD2. The CDR3 spans 18 residues. The germline V gene has CDR1 KGHSH and CDR2 LQKENI. V shed 6 bases, J shed 4 bases, and the junction held 16 bases outside the gene matches. CDR3 bases: TGTGCCAGCTCCACACTGCCCGGTAGCGGGAGGGCCACAGAGACCCAGTACTTC. Its protein product is CASSTLPGSGRATETQYF.

The chain recombines TRBV4-1 with TRBJ2-1; no clear D gene. The germline V and J ends were trimmed by 4 bases and 6 bases, with 10 bases remaining between them. The germline V gene has CDR1 MGHRA and CDR2 YSYEKL. The CDR3 runs 13 residues. The DNA for the CDR3 is TGCGCCAGCAGCCCTGAGGCTATCAATGAGCAGTTCTTC. The encoded protein is CASSPEAINEQFF.

This clonotype showed up just a few times. The genes are TRBV14 and TRBJ1-2; possibly TRBD1 for D (6 bases). Germline CDR1 SGHDN, CDR2 FVKESK. V was clipped by 4 bases and J by 8 bases, with 23 bases between them. There are 16 residues in the CDR3. The CDR3 nucleotides are TGTGCCAGCAGCCCTTTGCCTAGCCCCGGGGGCGGGGGCTACACCTTC. This codes for CASSPLPSPGGGGYTF.

This rearrangement joins TRBV10-3 to TRBJ2-1; 7 bases line up with TRBD2. CDR1 is ENHRY, CDR2 SYGVKD, per germline. This CDR3 has 16 amino acids. J lost 7 bases, V lost 0 bases, and 9 bases had no gene match. CDR3 loop: CAISESTRWEGNEQFF. The CDR3, as DNA: TGTGCCATCAGTGAGTCGACGCGATGGGAGGGTAATGAGCAGTTCTTC.

The V and J genes are TRBV19 and TRBJ1-1; a possible D gene is TRBD1 (6 bases). This CDR3 comprises 17 residues. Germline V lookup: CDR1 LNHDA, CDR2 SQIVND (reference sequence). Between the trimmed V and J ends, which lost 3 bases and 1 base, there was a span of 18 bases. In nucleotides, the CDR3 is TGTGCCAGTAGTATCGGCCGGCAGGGGTTGTGGAACACTGAAGCTTTCTTT. Its translation is CASSIGRQGLWNTEAFF.

This clonotype showed up just a few times. The chain uses TRBV24-1 and TRBJ2-3; 10 nucleotides align to TRBD2. The V and J ends lost 6 bases and 4 bases, in that order; junction bases with no gene match: 6. In germline, CDR1 is KGHDR, CDR2 SFDVKD. This CDR3 spans 15 amino acids. CDR3 sequence: CATSITSGVADTQYF. Here the CDR3 DNA reads TGTGCCACCAGTATTACTAGCGGGGTGGCAGATACGCAGTATTTT.

This chain joins TRBV6-2 or TRBV6-3 and TRBJ2-3; 8 nucleotides match TRBD1. Germline trimming cut 7 bases from V and 2 bases from J; bases unmatched to any gene: 8. This CDR3 contains 15 residues. The germline gives CDR1 MNHEY, CDR2 SVGEGT. DNA of the CDR3: TGTGCCAGCACCCTACAGGGGGGCAACACAGATACGCAGTATTTT. Translated: CASTLQGGNTDTQYF.

This clonotype was seen many times. The chain uses TRBV5-1 and TRBJ2-6; D is possibly TRBD1 (5 bases). Germline V CDR1 and CDR2: SGHRS, YFSETQ. Between the trimmed V and J ends, which lost 0 bases and 0 bases, there was a span of 13 bases. There are 18 residues in the CDR3. Here the CDR3 reads CASSLGQSYNSGANVLTF. Here the CDR3 DNA reads TGCGCCAGCAGCTTGGGACAGTCCTACAACTCTGGGGCCAACGTCCTGACTTTC.

This clonotype was counted a few times. The chain joins TRBV28 to TRBJ1-5; 9 bases are a match to TRBD1. Germline loops: CDR1 MDHEN, CDR2 SYDVKM. The CDR3 covers 20 residues. V lost 1 base to trimming and J lost 2 bases; unmatched junction nucleotides: 15. CDR3 residues: CASSLFLSLGQGGGNQPQHF. DNA for the CDR3: TGTGCCAGCAGTTTATTCCTTTCTTTGGGACAGGGAGGCGGCAATCAGCCCCAGCATTTT. Complete variable domain (other parts from reference TRBV28 and TRBJ1-5): DVKVTQSSRYLVKRTGEKVFLECVQDMDHENMFWYRQDPGLGLRLIYFSYDVKMKEKGDIPEGYSVSREKKERFSLILESASTNQTSMYLCASSLFLSLGQGGGNQPQHFGDGTRLSIL.

The V call is TRBV29-1, the J call TRBJ2-1, with 7 bases matching TRBD2. This CDR3 contains 13 residues. Germline V lookup: CDR1 SQVTM, CDR2 ANQGSEA. J gave up 9 bases and V 7 bases, and 12 bases lay outside the gene matches. The CDR3 nucleotides read TGCAGCGGAACTGGACTAGATTGGAGTGAGCAGTTCTTC. This encodes CSGTGLDWSEQFF.

The chain joins TRBV23-1 to TRBJ2-7; D gene ambiguous. TRBV23-1 is an ORF, and what it does is uncertain. The germline V and J ends were trimmed by 0 bases and 3 bases, with 9 bases remaining between them. The CDR3 loop spans 14 amino acids. The CDR3 DNA is TGCGCCAGCAGTCAATCCCCCAGCTTCTACGAGCAGTACTTC. Translated, it gives CASSQSPSFYEQYF.

Worth noting for this clonotype: One end of the junction is discordant with germline, which a read error may explain. The V gene is TRBV28, the J gene TRBJ1-5; 7 nucleotides align to TRBD1. Germline CDR1 MDHEN, CDR2 SYDVKM. The CDR3 consists of 16 residues. The CDR3 here is CASSLGDSYGNQPQRF. The CDR3 DNA sequence: TGTGCCAGCAGTTTAGGGGACAGCTATGGCAATCAGCCCCAGCGTTTT.

The chain recombines TRBV5-1 with TRBJ2-1; 8 bases are a match to TRBD2. The V and J ends lost 5 bases and 9 bases, in that order; junction bases with no gene match: 7. CDR1 is SGHRS, CDR2 YFSETQ, per germline. The CDR3 is 13 amino acids. The CDR3 DNA is TGCGCCAGCAGGGGGGGGACTAGAGTTGAGCAGTTCTTC. It specifies CASRGGTRVEQFF. The variable domain in full, with the rest retrieved from reference TRBV5-1 and TRBJ2-1, is KAGVTQTPRYLIKTRGQQVTLSCSPISGHRSVSWYQQTPGQGLQFLFEYFSETQRNKGNFPGRFSGRQFSNSRSEMNVSTLELGDSALYLCASRGGTRVEQFFGPGTRLTVL.

This clonotype was detected ten times or more. This sequence joins TRBV5-1 and TRBJ1-1; a weak D match, TRBD1 (5 bases). Looked up from germline, CDR1 is SGHRS and CDR2 is YFSETQ. Trimming removed 4 bases at V and 4 bases at J, with 11 bases between. The CDR3 extends over 13 amino acids. The CDR3 DNA follows: TGCGCCAGCAGCGCCCAGGGTGGCACTGAAGCTTTCTTT. Protein: CASSAQGGTEAFF. Supplemented by reference TRBV5-1 and TRBJ1-1, the full variable domain reads KAGVTQTPRYLIKTRGQQVTLSCSPISGHRSVSWYQQTPGQGLQFLFEYFSETQRNKGNFPGRFSGRQFSNSRSEMNVSTLELGDSALYLCASSAQGGTEAFFGQGTRLTVV.

DNA of the CDR3: TGCGCCAGCAGCGGGGGACAGGGGGCAGGCTACGAGCAGTACTTC. As protein: CASSGGQGAGYEQYF. The chain couples TRBV5-1 to TRBJ2-7; 12 positions agree with TRBD1. The CDR3 has 15 amino acids. Per the germline V gene, CDR1 is SGHRS and CDR2 is YFSETQ. J was trimmed by 3 bases and V by 4 bases; bases with no gene match: 5.

This clonotype turned up a few times. The chain joins TRBV29-1 to TRBJ1-2; tentative D call: TRBD1 (5 bases). V was shortened by 3 bases and J by 4 bases, with 9 bases between the two germline ends. CDR1 is SQVTM, CDR2 ANQGSEA, per germline. CDR3 size: 12 residues. CDR3 amino acids: CSVDDRLYGYTF. The CDR3 nucleotides read TGCAGCGTTGATGACAGACTCTATGGCTACACCTTC.

A few counts support this clonotype. V usage is TRBV15 and J usage is TRBJ2-7; 10 bases are shared with TRBD1. V trimming: 1 base; J trimming: 0 bases; junction bases outside the gene matches: 9. Germline CDR1 LNHNV, CDR2 YYDKDF (reference sequence). The CDR3 extends over 18 amino acids. CDR3 in amino acids: CATSRAGTGAYISYEQYF. The CDR3 DNA follows: TGTGCCACCAGCAGAGCCGGGACAGGGGCCTACATCTCCTACGAGCAGTACTTC.

This clonotype has just one count. V and J are TRBV2 and TRBJ2-7, with D perhaps given as TRBD1 or TRBD2 (5 bases each). The V end was cut by 10 bases, the J end by 0 bases, with 13 bases between. From germline, CDR1 is SNHLY and CDR2 FYNNEI. The CDR3 loop spans 13 amino acids. The CDR3 DNA is TGTGCCAAGGGGACGGGGAGCTCCTACGAGCAGTACTTC. Encoded protein: CAKGTGSSYEQYF.

This clonotype was counted ten times or more. The chain joins TRBV6-1 to TRBJ2-3, with TRBD2 identical over 12 bases. The CDR3 sequence is 16 residues long. V shed 5 bases and J 0 bases; nucleotides not matched to a gene: 3. The germline V gene has CDR1 MNHNS and CDR2 SASEGT. Written as DNA, the CDR3 is TGTGCCAGCAGTCAAGGACTAGCGGGGAGCACAGATACGCAGTATTTT. Protein: CASSQGLAGSTDTQYF.

This clonotype has a count of ten or more. The genes are TRBV5-1 and TRBJ2-5; 11 nucleotides line up with TRBD2. Germline CDR1 and CDR2: SGHRS and YFSETQ. The CDR3 totals 15 residues. With V trimmed by 2 bases and J by 3 bases, 3 bases remained unmatched. CDR3 loop: CASSFSGRVEETQYF. CDR3 coding DNA: TGCGCCAGCAGCTTTAGCGGGAGGGTGGAAGAGACCCAGTACTTC.

V is TRBV7-2 and J is TRBJ2-3; no firm D call. V lost 0 bases to trimming and J lost 6 bases, with 10 bases between them. The CDR3 spans 14 residues. Germline CDR1 is SGHTA and CDR2 is FQGNSA. CDR3 residues: CASSLAPSRDTQYF. CDR3 DNA sequence: TGTGCCAGCAGCTTAGCGCCATCGCGGGATACGCAGTATTTT.

Here the CDR3 reads CASSRGTTKETQYF. The CDR3, as DNA: TGTGCCAGCAGCCGAGGGACTACTAAAGAGACCCAGTACTTC. The rearrangement joins TRBV7-8 to TRBJ2-5; TRBD2 matches at 7 bases. The CDR3 sequence is 14 residues long. Germline CDR1 SGHVS, CDR2 FQNEAQ. V shed 5 bases, J shed 3 bases, and the junction held 6 bases outside the gene matches.

The chain links TRBV12-3 or TRBV12-4 to TRBJ2-4, with a weak D call TRBD1 (5 bases). V was clipped by 3 bases and J by 0 bases, with 9 bases between them. The CDR3 is made up of 15 amino acids. For the CDR3, the DNA is TGTGCCAGCAGTTTTACAGGTCCAGCCAAAAACATTCAGTACTTC. Translating it yields CASSFTGPAKNIQYF.